The rows below give T cell receptor beta chains drawn from one sample of a study of T cell repertoires in aging, cancer and after chemotherapy. TCRdb reprocessed the multiplex PCR reads with MiXCR, giving one entry per CDR3 protein. Of roughly 9,900 distinct CDR3 sequences in the sample, 32% were seen once. Sequenced material: blood. The receptors derive from a human donor in good health. Each CDR3 is given with its conserved first and last residue. Fields, in order: J gene, V gene, CDR3 protein.

TRBJ1-2,TRBV29-1,CSVEGAVYGYTF
TRBJ2-2,TRBV5-1,CASSSGQANTGELFF
TRBJ2-5,TRBV20-1,CSARTLSGRGETQYF
TRBJ1-1,TRBV28,CASSPAFGTGNTEAFF
TRBJ1-6,TRBV12-3/TRBV12-4,CASSLGGVGNSPLHF
TRBJ1-5,TRBV4-2,CASSQANARYSNQPQHF
TRBJ2-7,TRBV6-5,CASSYSMGTYYEQYF
TRBJ2-6,TRBV19,CASSILTSFSSGANVLTF
TRBJ2-2,TRBV30,CAWTPTGANVLTFGAGELFF
TRBJ2-5,TRBV6-1,CASRRGNNQETQYF
TRBJ1-5,TRBV19,CASTPVGGNNQPQHF
TRBJ1-6,TRBV27,CASAGGNSPLHF
TRBJ1-1,TRBV6-1,CASSEEGHILNTEAFF
TRBJ2-5,TRBV12-3/TRBV12-4,CASSRTGGQETQYF
TRBJ1-2,TRBV19,CASSPSAGGSYGFTF
TRBJ1-4,TRBV11-2,CASSLVWQNNEKLFF
TRBJ2-2,TRBV6-1,CASSEAMSGRGTGELFF
TRBJ2-1,TRBV7-9,CASSLRGDEQFF
TRBJ1-6,TRBV12-3/TRBV12-4,CASSFAGYNSPIHF
TRBJ2-7,TRBV18,CASSPRDAGEQYF
TRBJ2-7,TRBV14,CATGATSYEQYF
TRBJ2-7,TRBV30,CAWSGQGVYEQYF
TRBJ1-4,TRBV19,CASSPRQGTNKKLFF
TRBJ2-3,TRBV5-1,CASSQGQGAGDTQYF
TRBJ2-7,TRBV7-2,CASSLQYGGYEQYF
TRBJ2-1,TRBV10-1,CASSEYGVSYNEQFF
TRBJ1-2,TRBV12-3/TRBV12-4,CASSSRDRNYYYGYTF
TRBJ1-2,TRBV29-1,CSVEADWGHGYTF